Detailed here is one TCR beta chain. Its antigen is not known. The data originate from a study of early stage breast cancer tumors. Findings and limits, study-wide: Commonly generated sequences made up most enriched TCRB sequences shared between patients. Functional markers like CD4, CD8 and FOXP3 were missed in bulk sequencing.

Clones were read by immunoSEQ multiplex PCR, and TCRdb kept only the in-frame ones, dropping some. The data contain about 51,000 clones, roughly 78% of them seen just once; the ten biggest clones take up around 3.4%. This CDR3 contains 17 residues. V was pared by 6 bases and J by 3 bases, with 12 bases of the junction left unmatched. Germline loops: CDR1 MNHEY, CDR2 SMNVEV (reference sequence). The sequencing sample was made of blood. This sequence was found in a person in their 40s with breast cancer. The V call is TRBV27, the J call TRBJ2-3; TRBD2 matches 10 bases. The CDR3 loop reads CASRLRPGLALTDTQYF. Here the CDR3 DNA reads TGTGCCAGCAGACTCCGGCCGGGACTAGCGCTAACAGATACGCAGTATTTT.